This TCR beta chain comes out of a study of metastatic and nonmetastatic thyroid tumors. In its sample, this clone was seen a few times. The CDR3 length is 15 residues. Trimming removed 8 bases at V and 8 bases at J, with 22 bases between. CDR1 and CDR2 (germline): MNHNS, SASEGT. MiXCR was used by TCRdb to re-call the PCR reads. This sample has about 69,000 clones, with approximately 15% found just once. Patients had received no treatment of any kind before thyroid surgery. Specimen: blood. This sequence was found in a male donor with papillary thyroid cancer or a benign thyroid nodule (not recorded which). Some clones in this sample may be carry-over from other donors' samples. This rearrangement joins TRBV6-1 to TRBJ2-1; no clear D. The CDR3: CASGSLVRKNDEQFF. The CDR3 DNA follows: TGTGCCAGCGGATCTCTGGTCCGTAAGAATGATGAGCAGTTCTTC.